The rows below give T cell receptor beta chains drawn from one sample of a study of T cell responses to AZD1222 COVID-19 vaccine. The protocol was immunoSEQ multiplex PCR, while the TCRdb copy is restricted to in-frame clones and leaves out a portion. The sample lists around 150,000 clones, about 92% seen once, with 1.3% in the top ten. The sequenced sample was peripheral blood, obtained 28 days after the second AZD1222 dose. The source is an adult who received the AZD1222 COVID-19 vaccine. Both conserved end residues are part of each CDR3. Each record gives: D gene, J gene, V gene, clone size, CDR3 DNA, CDR3 protein. The D gene is left open where the match is weak. Clone sizes are given selectively: once, few, many, or a class where the clone is expanded.

D: NA
J: TRBJ1-1
V: TRBV12-3/TRBV12-4
size: once
DNA: TGTGCCAGCACCGAGACAGGAACACTGAAAGCTTTCTTT
CDR3: CASTETGTLKAFF

D: NA
J: TRBJ2-1
V: TRBV4-1
size: NA
DNA: TGCGCCAGCAGCCAGATATCGAGCTCCTACAATGAGCAGTTCTTC
CDR3: CASSQISSSYNEQFF

D: NA
J: TRBJ1-6
V: TRBV28
size: NA
DNA: TGTGCCAGCAGTTCTTACGATGGGGGAGGTTCACCCCTCCACTTT
CDR3: CASSSYDGGGSPLHF

D: NA
J: TRBJ2-1
V: TRBV28
size: NA
DNA: TGTGCCAGCAGCGACAATGAGCAGTTCTTC
CDR3: CASSDNEQFF

D: NA
J: TRBJ1-6
V: TRBV5-6
size: many
DNA: TGTGCCAGCAGCTTGGGGGGGGCGTGGAATTCACCCCTCCACTTT
CDR3: CASSLGGAWNSPLHF

D: NA
J: TRBJ1-5
V: TRBV7-9
size: NA
DNA: TGTGCCAGCAGCTTCCAGGGAACCGGTCAGCCCCAGCATTTT
CDR3: CASSFQGTGQPQHF

D: NA
J: TRBJ2-3
V: TRBV30
size: NA
DNA: TGTGCCTGGAGTGTACTAGCTCCAGATACGCAGTATTTT
CDR3: CAWSVLAPDTQYF

D: NA
J: TRBJ2-1
V: TRBV19
size: NA
DNA: TGTGCCAGTACAGGGGTATCCTACAATGAGCAGTTCTTC
CDR3: CASTGVSYNEQFF

D: NA
J: TRBJ2-2
V: TRBV6-5
size: once
DNA: TGTGCCAGCAGTTACGGCCTTAGTGGCCCCGGGGAGCTGTTTTTT
CDR3: CASSYGLSGPGELFF

D: NA
J: TRBJ1-4
V: TRBV4-1
size: NA
DNA: TGCGCCAGCAGCCAAATGGGGGTCGCCAATGAAAAACTGTTTTTT
CDR3: CASSQMGVANEKLFF

D: NA
J: TRBJ2-2
V: TRBV30
size: once
DNA: TGTGCCTGGAGTGTTTCGGGAAGCACCGGGGAGCTGTTTTTT
CDR3: CAWSVSGSTGELFF

D: NA
J: TRBJ2-5
V: TRBV2
size: NA
DNA: TGTGCCAGCAGTGTGGTGGTAGGGGAGACCCAGTACTTC
CDR3: CASSVVVGETQYF

D: NA
J: TRBJ2-2
V: TRBV5-5
size: NA
DNA: TGTGCCAGCAGCAATGGGGGGCTCGGCACCGGGGAGCTGTTTTTT
CDR3: CASSNGGLGTGELFF

D: NA
J: TRBJ1-4
V: TRBV7-2
size: NA
DNA: TGTGCCAGCAGCTACAGAGCAACTAATGAAAAACTGTTTTTT
CDR3: CASSYRATNEKLFF

D: NA
J: TRBJ1-5
V: TRBV6-5
size: NA
DNA: TGTGCCAGCACAGGGAGCAATCAGCCCCAGCATTTT
CDR3: CASTGSNQPQHF

D: TRBD2
J: TRBJ2-3
V: TRBV11-2
size: NA
DNA: TGTGCCAGCAGCTGGGGACTAGCGGGAGAAGGCACAGATACGCAGTATTTT
CDR3: CASSWGLAGEGTDTQYF

D: TRBD2
J: TRBJ2-1
V: TRBV3-1/TRBV3-2
size: once
DNA: TGTGCCAGCAGCCCCTGGGGGGGGAGCAGGTTCTTC
CDR3: CASSPWGGSRFF

D: TRBD2
J: TRBJ2-7
V: TRBV27
size: NA
DNA: TGTGCCAGCAGTTCTCGGGAGGGCCCCTCCTACGAGCAGTACTTC
CDR3: CASSSREGPSYEQYF

D: NA
J: TRBJ2-5
V: TRBV7-2
size: NA
DNA: TGTGCCAGCAGCTTACTCCGCTCCCAACAAGAGACCCAGTACTTC
CDR3: CASSLLRSQQETQYF

D: NA
J: TRBJ1-6
V: TRBV7-9
size: NA
DNA: TGTGCCAGCAGCCGATCGGAAGGGCCCCTCCACTTT
CDR3: CASSRSEGPLHF

D: NA
J: TRBJ1-1
V: TRBV11-3
size: once
DNA: TGTGCCAGCAGCTTGGGCGGGGGGAACACTGAAGCTTTCTTT
CDR3: CASSLGGGNTEAFF

D: NA
J: TRBJ1-1
V: TRBV7-2
size: NA
DNA: TGTGCCAGCAGCGCCCCGAGGCGGGAGGACACTGAAGCTTTCTTT
CDR3: CASSAPRREDTEAFF

D: NA
J: TRBJ1-1
V: TRBV30
size: NA
DNA: TGTGCCTGGATGCGCCTGCTGGGGTCGAACACTGAAGCTTTCTTT
CDR3: CAWMRLLGSNTEAFF

D: NA
J: TRBJ2-2
V: TRBV27
size: NA
DNA: TGTGCCAGCAGTAGTCGGGTCTCCACCGGGGAGCTGTTTTTT
CDR3: CASSSRVSTGELFF

D: NA
J: TRBJ1-3
V: TRBV30
size: NA
DNA: TGTGCCCGCGAACGATTCTCTGGAAACACCATATATTTT
CDR3: CARERFSGNTIYF

D: TRBD1
J: TRBJ1-3
V: TRBV5-1
size: NA
DNA: TGCGCCAGCAGCTGGGACAGGGAGTCGCCTGGAAACACCATATATTTT
CDR3: CASSWDRESPGNTIYF

D: TRBD2
J: TRBJ2-7
V: TRBV28
size: NA
DNA: TGTGCCAGCAGTTTAAGCGGGGGGGCGAGCGAGCAGTACTTC
CDR3: CASSLSGGASEQYF

D: NA
J: TRBJ1-1
V: TRBV18
size: NA
DNA: TGTGCCAGCTCACAACAGGTAGAAGCTTTCTTT
CDR3: CASSQQVEAFF

D: NA
J: TRBJ1-1
V: TRBV6-5
size: NA
DNA: TGTGCCAGCAGTTACGGGGGCATGAACACTGAAGCTTTCTTT
CDR3: CASSYGGMNTEAFF

D: TRBD1
J: TRBJ1-2
V: TRBV27
size: NA
DNA: TGTGCCAGCAGTCCGCTACAGGGGTTGATTGTTGGCTACACCTTC
CDR3: CASSPLQGLIVGYTF

D: NA
J: TRBJ2-1
V: TRBV19
size: NA
DNA: TGTGCCAGTAGTATAAATCATGGTTCCTACAATGAGCAGTTCTTC
CDR3: CASSINHGSYNEQFF

D: NA
J: TRBJ1-2
V: TRBV5-4
size: NA
DNA: TGTGCCAGCACCGATAGGACAGCCGGTGGGTTTGCGGCCTATGGCTACACCTTC
CDR3: CASTDRTAGGFAAYGYTF

D: NA
J: TRBJ1-4
V: TRBV30
size: once
DNA: TGTGCCTGGAGTGGTGTCCAGGGTGAAAAACTGTTTTTT
CDR3: CAWSGVQGEKLFF

D: NA
J: TRBJ2-7
V: TRBV20-1
size: NA
DNA: TGCAGTGCGGAGTCCTACGAGCAGTACTTC
CDR3: CSAESYEQYF

D: NA
J: TRBJ1-6
V: TRBV7-6
size: NA
DNA: TGTGCCAGCAGCCGGCGGGGGCTCTCGAGTCCCCTCCACTTT
CDR3: CASSRRGLSSPLHF

D: NA
J: TRBJ2-1
V: TRBV7-2
size: once
DNA: TGTGCCAGCAGCTTAGGGACTACTAATTTTAATGAGCAGTTCTTC
CDR3: CASSLGTTNFNEQFF

D: NA
J: TRBJ2-1
V: TRBV12-3/TRBV12-4
size: NA
DNA: TGTGCCAGCAGTTTTCGGGTCAATGAGCAGTTCTTC
CDR3: CASSFRVNEQFF

D: NA
J: TRBJ1-6
V: TRBV23-1
size: few
DNA: TGCGCCAGCAGTCACTTAAATTCACCCCTCCACTTT
CDR3: CASSHLNSPLHF

D: NA
J: TRBJ2-7
V: TRBV12-5
size: NA
DNA: TGTGCTAGTGGTTTGCATTCGGGCTACGAGCAGTACTTC
CDR3: CASGLHSGYEQYF

D: NA
J: TRBJ2-2
V: TRBV5-4
size: NA
DNA: TGTGCCAGCAGCTTGGCAGGGCCGGGCACCGGGGAGCTGTTTTTT
CDR3: CASSLAGPGTGELFF

D: NA
J: TRBJ2-1
V: TRBV6-4
size: NA
DNA: TGTGCCAGCAGTGTGGGGTCGACGCCCTACAATGAGCAGTTCTTC
CDR3: CASSVGSTPYNEQFF

D: TRBD1
J: TRBJ1-1
V: TRBV28
size: NA
DNA: TGTGCCAGCAGAGAGGGACAGCGTAACACTGAAGCTTTCTTT
CDR3: CASREGQRNTEAFF

D: NA
J: TRBJ2-7
V: TRBV30
size: NA
DNA: TGTGCCTGGAGTGTAGCTGTCTCCTACGAGCAGTACTTC
CDR3: CAWSVAVSYEQYF

D: TRBD2
J: TRBJ2-2
V: TRBV4-2
size: NA
DNA: TGTGCCAGCAGCCAAGCTCAGGGGACTAGCGGTACCGGGGAGCTGTTTTTT
CDR3: CASSQAQGTSGTGELFF

D: NA
J: TRBJ1-2
V: TRBV27
size: NA
DNA: TGTGCCAGCAGTCTTCAGGCGATAGACTATGGCTACACCTTC
CDR3: CASSLQAIDYGYTF

D: NA
J: TRBJ1-1
V: TRBV5-1
size: NA
DNA: TGCGCCAGCAGCTTGAAGGTCGCCGGGCACCAGAGGAACACTGAAGCTTTCTTT
CDR3: CASSLKVAGHQRNTEAFF

D: TRBD1
J: TRBJ1-4
V: TRBV29-1
size: NA
DNA: TGCAGCGTTAGGACAGGTAGTAATGAAAAACTGTTTTTT
CDR3: CSVRTGSNEKLFF

D: NA
J: TRBJ1-5
V: TRBV5-4
size: NA
DNA: TGTGCCAGCAGCTTGGAAGGGAGCAATCAGCCCCAGCATTTT
CDR3: CASSLEGSNQPQHF

D: NA
J: TRBJ2-2
V: TRBV11-3
size: NA
DNA: TGTGCCAGCAGCCCCGTGTCGGGGGAGCTGTTTTTT
CDR3: CASSPVSGELFF

D: NA
J: TRBJ1-5
V: TRBV28
size: NA
DNA: TGTGCCAGCAGCTCGAGACAGGTGGACGGGCCCCAGCATTTT
CDR3: CASSSRQVDGPQHF

D: NA
J: TRBJ1-3
V: TRBV7-9
size: NA
DNA: TGTGCCAGCAGCCTCGACAACCGAAACACCATATATTTT
CDR3: CASSLDNRNTIYF

D: TRBD1
J: TRBJ2-1
V: TRBV30
size: NA
DNA: TGTGCCTGGACTGCAGGGGGTCTGGATGAGCAGTTCTTC
CDR3: CAWTAGGLDEQFF

D: NA
J: TRBJ1-5
V: TRBV19
size: NA
DNA: TGTGCCAGTAGTCCGGTCGACGGACTACCCCAGCATTTT
CDR3: CASSPVDGLPQHF

D: NA
J: TRBJ1-3
V: TRBV7-9
size: NA
DNA: TGTGCCAGCAGCTTTCGGCGGGGGCGGAACACCATATATTTT
CDR3: CASSFRRGRNTIYF

D: TRBD1
J: TRBJ2-7
V: TRBV2
size: NA
DNA: TGTGCCAGCAGTGAAGCGCTCGGACAGGGTTACCCCTACGAGCAGTACTTC
CDR3: CASSEALGQGYPYEQYF